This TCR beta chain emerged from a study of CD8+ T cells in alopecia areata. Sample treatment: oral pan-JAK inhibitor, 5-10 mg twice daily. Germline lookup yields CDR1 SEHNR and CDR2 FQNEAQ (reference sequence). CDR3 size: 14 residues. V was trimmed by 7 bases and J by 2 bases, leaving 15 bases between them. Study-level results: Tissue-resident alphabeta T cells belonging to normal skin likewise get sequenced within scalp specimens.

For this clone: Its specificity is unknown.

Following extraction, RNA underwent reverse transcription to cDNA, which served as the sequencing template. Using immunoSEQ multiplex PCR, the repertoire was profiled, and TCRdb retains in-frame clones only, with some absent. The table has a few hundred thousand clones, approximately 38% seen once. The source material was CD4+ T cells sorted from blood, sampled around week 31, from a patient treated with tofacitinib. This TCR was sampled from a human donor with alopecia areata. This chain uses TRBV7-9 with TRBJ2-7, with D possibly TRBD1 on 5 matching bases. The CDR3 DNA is TGTGCCAGCACCCAGAGGCAGGGTACCTACGAGCAGTACTTC. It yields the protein CASTQRQGTYEQYF. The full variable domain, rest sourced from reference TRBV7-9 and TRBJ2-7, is DTGVSQNPRHKITKRGQNVTFRCDPISEHNRLYWYRQTLGQGPEFLTYFQNEAQLEKSRLLSDRFSAERPKGSFSTLEIQRTEQGDSAMYLCASTQRQGTYEQYFGPGTRLTVT.